This T cell receptor beta chain was documented in a study of blood T cell repertoires in COVID-19. Study details: Samples came from the United States, Italy and Spain, spanning acute and convalescent COVID-19. In each case, the material was cDNA or gDNA derived from T cells, B-cell-depleted T cells, or PBMCs.

Source study methods: It was from reference gene primer amplification that nucleated cell counts were estimated. The assay was immunoSEQ multiplex PCR, and TCRdb's table has in-frame clones only and misses some. The V and J calls and the clone size are those of that table, but D and trimming were determined from the DNA. This sample has 140,000 or so clones, with 84% found just once. The CDR3 loop spans 14 amino acids. CDR1 SGHVS and CDR2 FQNEAQ come from the germline V gene. The ends were cut back, 5 bases at V and 7 bases at J, with 12 bases in the middle. The sample consisted of peripheral blood. The TCR sequence derives from a man aged 25-40 years with COVID-19, enrolled during active disease. The chain employs TRBV7-8 and TRBJ1-6, with D hard to call. CDR3: CASSEARRNSPLHF. CDR3 coding DNA: TGTGCCAGCAGCGAGGCCAGACGGAATTCACCCCTCCACTTT.